This is a list of T cell receptor beta chains from one sample in a study of response to subunit inactivated influenza vaccine. TCRdb processed the RT-PCR reads anew with MiXCR; each CDR3 protein has one entry. The sample has about 190,000 distinct CDR3 sequences; under 15% are singletons. Sequencing was performed on CD8+ T cells sorted from PBMCs, taken 5 days after vaccination. The receptor set was obtained from a man aged 50-60 years who received an inactivated influenza vaccine. The CDR3 runs from the conserved cysteine through the conserved F or W. Each record gives: V gene, clone size, D gene, J gene, CDR3 protein, CDR3 DNA. The D gene is left open where the match is weak. Size is stated for part of the rows, as once, few or many counts, or as a class when the clone is expanded.

TRBV10-2	NA	TRBD1	TRBJ2-7	CASSERQGVLYEQYF	TGCGCCAGCAGTGAGAGACAGGGGGTACTATACGAGCAGTACTTC
TRBV20-1	few	NA	TRBJ1-2	CSASEGAPNYGYTF	TGCAGTGCTAGTGAAGGGGCCCCTAACTATGGCTACACCTTC
TRBV24-1	many	TRBD1	TRBJ2-1	CATSDREYNEQFF	TGTGCCACGAGCGACAGGGAATACAATGAGCAGTTCTTC
TRBV7-9	many	TRBD2	TRBJ2-1	CASSLIAGGLGEQFF	TGTGCCAGCAGCTTAATAGCGGGGGGGCTGGGTGAGCAGTTCTTC
TRBV5-1	many	TRBD1	TRBJ2-1	CASSSGTGGNEQFF	TGCGCCAGCAGCTCTGGGACAGGGGGCAATGAGCAGTTCTTC
TRBV12-3/TRBV12-4	few	NA	TRBJ2-3	CASSFTERNTDTQYF	TGTGCCAGCAGTTTTACGGAGCGGAACACAGATACGCAGTATTTT
TRBV5-1	NA	NA	TRBJ2-7	CASSPRQADGYEQYF	TGCGCCAGCAGCCCCCGACAGGCGGATGGATACGAGCAGTACTTC
TRBV11-2	many	NA	TRBJ2-5	CASSWGWQTLLETQYF	TGTGCCAGCAGCTGGGGGTGGCAGACTTTACTGGAGACCCAGTACTTC
TRBV25-1	NA	NA	TRBJ2-5	CASSASGTFQETQYF	TGTGCCAGCAGCGCATCCGGGACTTTCCAAGAGACCCAGTACTTC
TRBV6-5	few	TRBD2	TRBJ2-7	CASSYLAGNYEQYF	TGTGCCAGCAGTTACCTAGCGGGGAACTACGAGCAGTACTTC
TRBV9	NA	TRBD2	TRBJ2-1	CASSVPPGGGLGGNEQFF	TGTGCCAGCAGCGTACCCCCGGGAGGGGGGTTGGGGGGCAATGAGCAGTTCTTC
TRBV3-1	few	NA	TRBJ1-2	CASSHRQSWGYGYTF	TGTGCCAGCAGCCACAGACAGTCCTGGGGCTATGGCTACACCTTC
TRBV18	few	NA	TRBJ2-7	CASSLRTRRDIYEQYF	TGTGCCAGCTCACTACGGACAAGGAGGGATATCTACGAGCAGTACTTC
TRBV10-3	many	NA	TRBJ2-7	CAISEDRSPYEQYF	TGTGCCATCAGTGAGGACAGGAGCCCCTACGAGCAGTACTTC
TRBV7-8	NA	TRBD1	TRBJ2-7	CASSLVNRGNEQYF	TGTGCCAGCAGCTTAGTCAACAGGGGGAACGAGCAGTACTTC
TRBV6-1	once	TRBD1	TRBJ1-4	CASSVAGQGVREKLFF	TGTGCCAGCAGTGTAGCGGGACAGGGTGTTCGTGAAAAACTGTTTTTT
TRBV28	few	NA	TRBJ2-3	CASRPGPSTDTQYF	TGTGCCAGCAGGCCGGGACCTAGCACAGATACGCAGTATTTT
TRBV29-1	few	NA	TRBJ1-1	CSVVWVTEAFF	TGCAGCGTTGTGTGGGTGACTGAAGCTTTCTTT
TRBV5-1	few	TRBD2	TRBJ2-1	CASSLGTSGIYSYNEQFF	TGCGCCAGCAGCTTGGGGACTAGCGGGATATACTCCTACAATGAGCAGTTCTTC
TRBV20-1	few	NA	TRBJ2-7	CSARRTFSYEQYF	TGCAGTGCTAGAAGGACCTTCTCCTACGAGCAGTACTTC
TRBV4-2	NA	NA	TRBJ2-7	CAMSPGTHSYEQYF	TGTGCCATGAGCCCCGGGACCCACTCCTACGAGCAGTACTTC
TRBV12-3/TRBV12-4	few	NA	TRBJ2-5	CASSLRGGKETQYF	TGTGCCAGCAGTCTCAGAGGGGGAAAAGAGACCCAGTACTTC
TRBV20-1	NA	NA	TRBJ2-1	CSARDLNRGSEQFF	TGCAGTGCTAGAGATCTAAATAGGGGTAGTGAGCAGTTCTTC
TRBV28	NA	NA	TRBJ2-5	CASSQYYGQETQYF	TGTGCCAGCAGCCAATATTATGGCCAAGAGACCCAGTACTTC
TRBV9	few	TRBD2	TRBJ2-3	CASSVSSGRTDTQYF	TGTGCCAGCAGCGTATCTAGCGGGAGGACAGATACGCAGTATTTT
TRBV24-1	few	NA	TRBJ2-1	CATSDWGGQRVGEQFF	TGTGCCACCAGTGATTGGGGCGGCCAGAGGGTAGGTGAGCAGTTCTTC
TRBV14	many	NA	TRBJ2-5	CASSQGSGRGQETQYF	TGTGCCAGCAGCCAAGGGTCCGGTAGGGGCCAAGAGACCCAGTACTTC
TRBV7-8	few	TRBD2	TRBJ2-7	CASSFSGSRGYEQYF	TGTGCCAGCAGCTTTAGCGGGAGTCGGGGCTACGAGCAGTACTTC
TRBV29-1	many	NA	TRBJ1-1	CSVEDRLGNTEAFF	TGCAGCGTTGAAGATCGGCTGGGGAACACTGAAGCTTTCTTT
TRBV28	NA	NA	TRBJ2-7	CASRMRQDSYEQYF	TGTGCCAGCAGGATGCGACAGGACAGCTACGAGCAGTACTTC
TRBV12-3/TRBV12-4	many	TRBD2	TRBJ2-7	CASSLGPLAGSSYEQYF	TGTGCCAGCAGTTTAGGCCCACTAGCGGGAAGTAGCTACGAGCAGTACTTC
TRBV4-3	NA	NA	TRBJ2-1	CASSDRFVGTSPSEQFF	TGCGCCAGCAGCGACCGTTTTGTCGGAACCAGTCCTTCTGAGCAGTTCTTC
TRBV7-9	few	NA	TRBJ2-1	CASSPDYNRVEQFF	TGTGCCAGCAGCCCCGACTACAATAGGGTTGAGCAGTTCTTC
TRBV25-1	NA	TRBD2	TRBJ2-1	CASSDPSGRDNEQFF	TGTGCCAGCAGTGACCCTAGCGGGAGGGACAATGAGCAGTTCTTC
TRBV4-3	few	TRBD2	TRBJ2-5	CASSQDRPGGSETQYF	TGCGCCAGCAGCCAAGATCGGCCCGGGGGGTCAGAGACCCAGTACTTC
TRBV7-9	few	NA	TRBJ2-7	CASSLAATKMTYEQYF	TGTGCCAGCAGCTTAGCAGCGACCAAAATGACCTACGAGCAGTACTTC
TRBV2	few	NA	TRBJ2-7	CASSELRTTLSYEQYF	TGTGCCAGCAGTGAACTCCGGACCACCCTCTCCTACGAGCAGTACTTC
TRBV4-3	few	NA	TRBJ2-7	CASSQTTSPWGYEQYF	TGCGCCAGCAGCCAGACCACCTCGCCATGGGGTTACGAGCAGTACTTC
TRBV20-1	few	NA	TRBJ2-3	CSASLALPDTQYF	TGCAGTGCTAGTCTAGCGCTCCCAGATACGCAGTATTTT
TRBV7-9	NA	TRBD2	TRBJ2-1	CASAGGNEQFF	TGTGCCAGCGCCGGGGGGAATGAGCAGTTCTTC
TRBV6-1	few	NA	TRBJ1-3	CASSPPAGLGNTIYF	TGTGCCAGCAGTCCCCCGGCGGGGCTCGGAAACACCATATATTTT
TRBV6-1	few	NA	TRBJ2-7	CASAAPNSYEQYF	TGTGCCAGCGCAGCCCCCAATTCCTACGAGCAGTACTTC
TRBV4-1	NA	NA	TRBJ2-1	CASSQVRGDEQFF	TGCGCCAGCAGCCAAGTTAGGGGGGATGAGCAGTTCTTC
TRBV12-3/TRBV12-4	few	NA	TRBJ1-3	CASSSGDSGNTIYF	TGTGCCAGCAGTTCAGGGGACTCTGGAAACACCATATATTTT
TRBV29-1	few	NA	TRBJ1-1	CSVDITEAFF	TGCAGCGTTGATATCACTGAAGCTTTCTTT
TRBV4-1	NA	NA	TRBJ2-1	CASSQEGGVREPFF	TGCGCCAGCAGCCAAGAAGGTGGGGTCAGGGAACCGTTCTTC
TRBV7-9	few	NA	TRBJ2-1	CASSFLVYEQFF	TGTGCCAGCAGCTTCTTAGTTTATGAGCAGTTCTTC
TRBV9	few	NA	TRBJ1-1	CASSVGLARNTEAFF	TGTGCCAGCAGCGTAGGTCTCGCACGGAACACTGAAGCTTTCTTT
TRBV4-2	NA	NA	TRBJ2-2	CASSQGFSPGELFF	TGTGCCAGCAGCCAAGGTTTCTCCCCCGGGGAGCTGTTTTTT
TRBV12-3/TRBV12-4	few	NA	TRBJ2-5	CASSPPPTETQYF	TGTGCCAGCAGCCCTCCACCAACCGAGACCCAGTACTTC
TRBV19	few	NA	TRBJ2-1	CASSPTGGVWYNEQFF	TGTGCCAGTAGTCCCACAGGGGGGGTGTGGTACAATGAGCAGTTCTTC